Reported below is one T cell receptor beta chain. Antigen: not known. The sample originates from a study of response to subunit inactivated influenza vaccine. The germline gives CDR1 SGHAT, CDR2 FQNNGV. The CDR3 contains 15 residues. V shed 0 bases, J shed 6 bases, and the junction held 4 bases outside the gene matches. TCRdb independently ran MiXCR on the RT-PCR reads; one entry per CDR3 protein. The sample has some 800,000 distinct CDR3 sequences, 20% to 25% seen once; the top ten hold about a tenth. Regarding the study as a whole: There was a suggestion from the authors that each seasonal influenza vaccination recruits few new T cells.

The sequencing used PBMCs from blood, collected about 5 days after vaccination. This chain uses TRBV11-2 with TRBJ2-3, with TRBD2 identical over 9 bases. The origin of this receptor is a man aged 45 to 65 who received an inactivated influenza vaccine. The CDR3 DNA reads as TGTGCCAGCAGCTTAGATCTAGCGGGGAGGGATACGCAGTATTTT. This encodes CASSLDLAGRDTQYF.